This T cell receptor (beta chain) was obtained from a study of human T cells and chemical hapten exposure. In the study overall: Patients having alopecia areata, totalis or universalis were mostly female. Study conclusions and caveats: TCRs exceeding a frequency of 1 in 1000 stayed unchanged under DPC sensitization.

Stated time point: pre-sensitization, week 0. Treatment here: therapeutic diphenylcyclopropenone sensitization with weekly scalp DPC. This clonotype was found a few times. Its specificity is unknown. Unique molecular identifiers were attached to individual cDNA molecules within the library. As handled by the study authors: A typical sample had roughly 91,000 TCRs, with roughly 23,224 to 690,600 overall. TCRdb recomputed calls from the RACE reads with MiXCR, one row per CDR3 protein. The V and J calls here are based on TCRdb, not the publication. The sample carries about 110,000 distinct CDR3 sequences, 9% to 15% recorded once. This clonotype was sampled from a woman aged 45-65 years with alopecia areata. Some clones in this sample may be carry-over from other donors' samples. This specimen consisted of whole blood, obtained in connection with sensitization to the hapten diphenylcyclopropenone (DPC).

CDR3 bases: TGTGCCAGCAGCTTAAACCGGGGGCCTGGCTACACCTTC. Its translation: CASSLNRGPGYTF. The rearrangement joins TRBV11-1 to TRBJ1-2; maybe TRBD1 (6 bases). This CDR3 is built from 13 residues. Germline-derived CDR1 and CDR2 are SGHAT and FQDESV (reference sequence). V was pared by 2 bases and J by 7 bases, with 11 bases between.